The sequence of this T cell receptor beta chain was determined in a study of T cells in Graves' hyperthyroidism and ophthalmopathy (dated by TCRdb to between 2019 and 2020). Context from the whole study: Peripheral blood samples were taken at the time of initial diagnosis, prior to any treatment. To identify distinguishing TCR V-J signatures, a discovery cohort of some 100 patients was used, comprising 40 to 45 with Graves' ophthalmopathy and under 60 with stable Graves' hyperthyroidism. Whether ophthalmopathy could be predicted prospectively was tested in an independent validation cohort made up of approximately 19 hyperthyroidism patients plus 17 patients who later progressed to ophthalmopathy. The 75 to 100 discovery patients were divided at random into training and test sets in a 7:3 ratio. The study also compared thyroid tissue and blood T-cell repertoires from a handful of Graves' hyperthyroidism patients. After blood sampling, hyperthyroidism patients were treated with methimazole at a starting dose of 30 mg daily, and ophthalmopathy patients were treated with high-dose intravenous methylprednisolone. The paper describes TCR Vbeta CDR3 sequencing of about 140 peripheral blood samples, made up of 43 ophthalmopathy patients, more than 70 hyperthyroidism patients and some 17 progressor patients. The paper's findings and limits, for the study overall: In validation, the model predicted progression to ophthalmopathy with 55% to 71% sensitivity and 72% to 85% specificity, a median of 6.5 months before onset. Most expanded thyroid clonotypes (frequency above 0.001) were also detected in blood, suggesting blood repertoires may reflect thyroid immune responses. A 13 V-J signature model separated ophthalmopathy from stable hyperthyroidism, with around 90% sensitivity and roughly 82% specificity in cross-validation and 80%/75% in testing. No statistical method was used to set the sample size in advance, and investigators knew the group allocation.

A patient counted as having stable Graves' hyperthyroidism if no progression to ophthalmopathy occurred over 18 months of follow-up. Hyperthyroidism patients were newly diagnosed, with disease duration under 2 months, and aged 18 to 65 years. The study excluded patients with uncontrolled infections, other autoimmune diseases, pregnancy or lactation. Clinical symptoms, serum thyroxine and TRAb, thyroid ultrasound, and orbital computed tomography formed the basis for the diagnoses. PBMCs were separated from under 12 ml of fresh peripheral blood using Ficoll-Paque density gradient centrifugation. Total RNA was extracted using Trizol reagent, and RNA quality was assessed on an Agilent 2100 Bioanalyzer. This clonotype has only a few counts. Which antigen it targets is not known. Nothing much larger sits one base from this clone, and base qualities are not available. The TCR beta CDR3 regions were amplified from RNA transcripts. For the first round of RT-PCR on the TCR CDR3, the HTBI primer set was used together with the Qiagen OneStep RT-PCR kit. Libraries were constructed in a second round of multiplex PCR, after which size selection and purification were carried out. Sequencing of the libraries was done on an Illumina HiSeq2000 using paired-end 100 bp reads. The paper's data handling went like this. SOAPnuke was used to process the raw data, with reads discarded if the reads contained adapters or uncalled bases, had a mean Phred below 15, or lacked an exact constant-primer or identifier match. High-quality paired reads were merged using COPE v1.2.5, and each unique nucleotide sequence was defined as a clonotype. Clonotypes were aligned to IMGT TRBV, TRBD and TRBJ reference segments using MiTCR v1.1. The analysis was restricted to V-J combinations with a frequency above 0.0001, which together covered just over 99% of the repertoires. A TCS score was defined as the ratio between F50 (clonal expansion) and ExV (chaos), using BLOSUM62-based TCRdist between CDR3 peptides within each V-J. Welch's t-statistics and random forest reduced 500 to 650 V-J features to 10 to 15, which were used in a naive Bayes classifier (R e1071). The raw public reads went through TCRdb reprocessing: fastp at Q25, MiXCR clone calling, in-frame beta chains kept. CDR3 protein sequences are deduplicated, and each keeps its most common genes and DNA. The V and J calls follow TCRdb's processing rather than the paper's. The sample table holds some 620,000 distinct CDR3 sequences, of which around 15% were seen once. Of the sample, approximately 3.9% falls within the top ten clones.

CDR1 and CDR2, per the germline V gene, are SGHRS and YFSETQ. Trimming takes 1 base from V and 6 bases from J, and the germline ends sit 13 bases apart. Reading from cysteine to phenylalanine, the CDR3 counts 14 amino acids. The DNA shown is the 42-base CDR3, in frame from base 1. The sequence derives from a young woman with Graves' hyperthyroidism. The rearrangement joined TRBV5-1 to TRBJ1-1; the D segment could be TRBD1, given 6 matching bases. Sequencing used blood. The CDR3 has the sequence CASSLHTGGAEAFF. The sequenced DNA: TGCGCCAGCAGCTTGCACACGGGGGGCGCTGAAGCTTTCTTT.